This TCR beta chain originates from a study of neurological immune-mediated disorders. This clonotype has a count of ten or more. TCRdb redid the calling of the 5' RACE reads with MiXCR, one entry per CDR3 protein. The sample has about 36,000 distinct CDR3 sequences; over 9% are singletons. Germline V gene lookup returns CDR1 SGHTA and CDR2 FQGNSA. Trimming removed 1 base from V and 0 bases from J, with 9 bases in between. The CDR3 extends over 15 amino acids. The specimen was PBMCs. The clonotype originates from a young woman with HTLV-1-associated myelopathy (HAM/TSP). The rearrangement links TRBV7-2 to TRBJ1-1; D not certain. CDR3 nucleotides: TGTGCCAGCAGCTTAGTCGGCGGACTGAACACTGAAGCTTTCTTT. This translates into CASSLVGGLNTEAFF.